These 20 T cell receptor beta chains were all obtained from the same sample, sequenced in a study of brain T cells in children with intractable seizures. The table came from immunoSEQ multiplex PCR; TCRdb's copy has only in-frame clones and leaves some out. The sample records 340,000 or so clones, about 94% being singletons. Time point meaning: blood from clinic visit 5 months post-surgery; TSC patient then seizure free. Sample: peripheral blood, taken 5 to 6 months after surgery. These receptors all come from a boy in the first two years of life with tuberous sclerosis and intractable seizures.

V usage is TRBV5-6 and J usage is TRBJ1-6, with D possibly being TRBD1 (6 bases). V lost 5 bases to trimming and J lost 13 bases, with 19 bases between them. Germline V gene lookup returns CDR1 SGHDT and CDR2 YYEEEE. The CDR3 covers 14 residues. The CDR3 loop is CASSFPTGPGPLHF. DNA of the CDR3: TGTGCCAGCAGTTTCCCCACAGGGCCTGGGCCCCTCCACTTT.

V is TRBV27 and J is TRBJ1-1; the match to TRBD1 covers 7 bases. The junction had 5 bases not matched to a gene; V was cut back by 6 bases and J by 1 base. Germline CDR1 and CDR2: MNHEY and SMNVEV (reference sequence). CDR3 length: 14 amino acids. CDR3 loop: CASRQTGTNTEAFF. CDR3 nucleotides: TGTGCCAGCAGACAGACAGGGACGAACACTGAAGCTTTCTTT.

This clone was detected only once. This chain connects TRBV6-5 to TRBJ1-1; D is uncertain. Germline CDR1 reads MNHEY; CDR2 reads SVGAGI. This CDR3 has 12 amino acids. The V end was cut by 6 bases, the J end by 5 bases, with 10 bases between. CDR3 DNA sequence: TGTGCCAGCAGCTCCCTAGGGACTGAAGCTTTCTTT. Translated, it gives CASSSLGTEAFF.

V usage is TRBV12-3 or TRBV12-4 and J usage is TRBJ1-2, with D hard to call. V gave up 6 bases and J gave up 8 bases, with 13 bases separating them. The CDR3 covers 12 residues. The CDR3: CASSPATLGYTF. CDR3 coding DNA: TGTGCCAGCAGCCCTGCCACCTTGGGCTACACCTTC.

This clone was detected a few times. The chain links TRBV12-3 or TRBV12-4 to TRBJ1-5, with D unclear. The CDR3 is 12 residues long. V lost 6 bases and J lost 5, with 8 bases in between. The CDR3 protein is CASSNRDQPQHF. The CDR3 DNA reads TGTGCCAGCAGCAACAGAGATCAGCCCCAGCATTTT.

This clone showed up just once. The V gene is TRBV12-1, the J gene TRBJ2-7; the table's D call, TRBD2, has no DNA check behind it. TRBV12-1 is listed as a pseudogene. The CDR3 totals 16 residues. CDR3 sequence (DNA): TGTGCCAGCAGCTTTCGCGGGACTAGCGGGGACTACGAGCAGTACTTC. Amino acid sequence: CASSFRGTSGDYEQYF.

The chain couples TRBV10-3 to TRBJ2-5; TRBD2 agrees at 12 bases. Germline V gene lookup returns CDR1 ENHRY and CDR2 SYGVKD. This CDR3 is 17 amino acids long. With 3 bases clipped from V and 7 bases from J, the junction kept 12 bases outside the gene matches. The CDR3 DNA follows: TGTGCCATCAGTGAAGAACTAGCGGGGGGCTCCAAGGGGACCCAGTACTTC. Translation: CAISEELAGGSKGTQYF.

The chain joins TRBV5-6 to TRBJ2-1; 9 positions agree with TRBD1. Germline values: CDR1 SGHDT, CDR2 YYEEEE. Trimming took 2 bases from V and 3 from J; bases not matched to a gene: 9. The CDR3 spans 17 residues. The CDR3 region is CASSLRPGTGFYNEQFF. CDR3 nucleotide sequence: TGTGCCAGCAGCTTACGGCCCGGGACAGGGTTCTACAATGAGCAGTTCTTC.

CDR3 sequence: CASSAGTGGAYEQYF. The CDR3 DNA sequence: TGTGCCAGCAGCGCGGGGACAGGGGGTGCCTACGAGCAGTACTTC. The rearrangement joins TRBV9 to TRBJ2-7; 11 bases map to TRBD1. The germline gives CDR1 SGDLS, CDR2 YYNGEE. The V segment lost 3 bases and the J segment 2 bases; nucleotides outside the gene matches: 4. This CDR3 has 15 residues.

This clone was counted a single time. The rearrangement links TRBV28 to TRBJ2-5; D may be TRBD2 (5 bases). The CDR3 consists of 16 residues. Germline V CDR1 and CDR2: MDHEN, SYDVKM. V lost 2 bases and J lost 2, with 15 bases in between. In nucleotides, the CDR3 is TGTGCCAGCAGTTTAGGGAGTGCGGGCCTACAAGAGACCCAGTACTTC. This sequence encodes CASSLGSAGLQETQYF. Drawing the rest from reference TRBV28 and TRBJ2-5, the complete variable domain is DVKVTQSSRYLVKRTGEKVFLECVQDMDHENMFWYRQDPGLGLRLIYFSYDVKMKEKGDIPEGYSVSREKKERFSLILESASTNQTSMYLCASSLGSAGLQETQYFGPGTRLLVL.

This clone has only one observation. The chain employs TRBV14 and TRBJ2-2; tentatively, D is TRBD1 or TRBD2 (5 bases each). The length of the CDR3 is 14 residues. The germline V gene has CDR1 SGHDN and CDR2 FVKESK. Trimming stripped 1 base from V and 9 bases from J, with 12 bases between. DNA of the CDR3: TGTGCCAGCAGCCAAGCTTCGGGGCGCTGGGAGCTGTTTTTT. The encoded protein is CASSQASGRWELFF.

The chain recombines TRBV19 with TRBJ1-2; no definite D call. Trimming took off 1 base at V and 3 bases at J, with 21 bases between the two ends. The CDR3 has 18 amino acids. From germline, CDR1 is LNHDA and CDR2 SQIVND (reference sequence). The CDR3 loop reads CASSIGGTGREGYYGYTF. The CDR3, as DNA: TGTGCCAGTAGTATAGGTGGCACCGGGCGGGAGGGATACTATGGCTACACCTTC.

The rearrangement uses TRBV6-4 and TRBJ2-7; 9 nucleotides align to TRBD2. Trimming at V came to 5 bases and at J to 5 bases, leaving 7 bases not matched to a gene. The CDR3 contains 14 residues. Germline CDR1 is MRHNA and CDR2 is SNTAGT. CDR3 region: CASSYGSGGNEQYF. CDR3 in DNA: TGTGCCAGCAGTTATGGTAGCGGGGGAAACGAGCAGTACTTC.

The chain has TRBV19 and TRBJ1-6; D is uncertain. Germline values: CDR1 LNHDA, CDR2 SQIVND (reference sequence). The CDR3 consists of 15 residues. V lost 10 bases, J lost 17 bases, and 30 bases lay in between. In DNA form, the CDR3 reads TGTGCCACTACCCCGACGGCATCCTCTCCCGGAAGTATCCACTTT. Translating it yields CATTPTASSPGSIHF. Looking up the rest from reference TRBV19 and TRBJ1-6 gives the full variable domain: DGGITQSPKYLFRKEGQNVTLSCEQNLNHDAMYWYRQDPGQGLRLIYYSQIVNDFQKGDIAEGYSVSREKKESFPLTVTSAQKNPTAFYLCATTPTASSPGSIHFGNGTRLTVT.

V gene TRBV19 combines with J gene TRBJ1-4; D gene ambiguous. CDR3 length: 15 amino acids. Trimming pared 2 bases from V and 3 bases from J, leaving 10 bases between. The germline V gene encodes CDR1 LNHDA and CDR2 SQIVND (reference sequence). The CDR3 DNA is TGTGCCAGTAGTATATATGGCCTCGCTAATGAAAAACTGTTTTTT. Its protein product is CASSIYGLANEKLFF.

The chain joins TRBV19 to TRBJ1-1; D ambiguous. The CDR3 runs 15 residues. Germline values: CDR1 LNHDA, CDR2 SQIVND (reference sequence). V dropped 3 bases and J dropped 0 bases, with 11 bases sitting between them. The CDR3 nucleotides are TGTGCCAGTAGTATTTACAGAGAACTGAACACTGAAGCTTTCTTT. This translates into CASSIYRELNTEAFF.

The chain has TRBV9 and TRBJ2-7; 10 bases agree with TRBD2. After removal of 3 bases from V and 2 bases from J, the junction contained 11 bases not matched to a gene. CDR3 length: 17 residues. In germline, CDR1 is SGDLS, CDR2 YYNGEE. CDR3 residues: CASSAHAGTSATYEQYF. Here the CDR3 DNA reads TGTGCCAGCAGCGCCCATGCGGGGACTAGCGCTACCTACGAGCAGTACTTC.

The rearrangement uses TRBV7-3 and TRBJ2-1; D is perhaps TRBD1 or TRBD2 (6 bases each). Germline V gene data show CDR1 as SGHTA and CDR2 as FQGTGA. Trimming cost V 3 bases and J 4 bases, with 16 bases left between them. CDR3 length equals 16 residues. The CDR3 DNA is TGTGCCAGCAGCTTGTTCCCACTAGGGGGGTACAATGAGCAGTTCTTC. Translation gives CASSLFPLGGYNEQFF.

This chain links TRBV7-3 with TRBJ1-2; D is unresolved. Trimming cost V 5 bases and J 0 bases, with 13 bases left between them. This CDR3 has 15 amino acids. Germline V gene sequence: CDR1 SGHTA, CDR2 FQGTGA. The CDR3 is CASSPSDGSNYGYTF. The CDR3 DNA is TGTGCCAGCAGCCCGTCGGACGGATCTAACTATGGCTACACCTTC. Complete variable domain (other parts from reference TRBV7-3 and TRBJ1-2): GAGVSQTPSNKVTEKGKYVELRCDPISGHTALYWYRQSLGQGPEFLIYFQGTGAADDSGLPNDRFFAVRPEGSVSTLKIQRTERGDSAVYLCASSPSDGSNYGYTFGSGTRLTVV.

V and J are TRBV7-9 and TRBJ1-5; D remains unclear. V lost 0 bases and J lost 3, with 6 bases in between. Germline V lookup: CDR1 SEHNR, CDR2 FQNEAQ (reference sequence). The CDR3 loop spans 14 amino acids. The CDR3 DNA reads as TGTGCCAGCAGCTTAGCGACGGACAATCAGCCCCAGCATTTT. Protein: CASSLATDNQPQHF.